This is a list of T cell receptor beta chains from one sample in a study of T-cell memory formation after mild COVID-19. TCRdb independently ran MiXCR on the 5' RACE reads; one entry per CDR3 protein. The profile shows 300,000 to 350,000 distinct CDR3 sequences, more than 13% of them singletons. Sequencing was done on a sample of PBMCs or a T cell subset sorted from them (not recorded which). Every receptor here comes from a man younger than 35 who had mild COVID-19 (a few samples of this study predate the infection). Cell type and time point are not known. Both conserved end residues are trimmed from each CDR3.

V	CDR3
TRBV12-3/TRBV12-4	ASLPTGRTGELF
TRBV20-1	SASRVRINEQF
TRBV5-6	ASSSYGQYNSPLH
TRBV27	ASSEDRNTGELF
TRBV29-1	SVAKVTSYEQY
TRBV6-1	ASSEAPTGGTEAF
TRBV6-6	ASSWGEYGYT
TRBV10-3	AMGTPGANVLT
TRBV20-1	SARGPPNTIY
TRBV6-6	ASREWGYNEQF
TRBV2	AWGRARRSTDTQY
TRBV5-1	ASSFSTGFLLHNEQF
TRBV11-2	ASSLVAGGPNEQY
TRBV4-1	ASSQEAGGWQPQH
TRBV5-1	ATSTGQKETQY
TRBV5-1	ASSLGGLASTDTQY
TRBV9	ASSVAVGFETQY
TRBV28	ASSFADRVYGELF
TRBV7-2	ASSFWDRGYEQF
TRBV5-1	ASSAGLGNEQF
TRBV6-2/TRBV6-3	ASKSSDTDTQY
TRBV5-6	ASSQNRVGCT
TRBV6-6	ASSPIFETQY
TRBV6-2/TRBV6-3	ASSPHGGTSPNEQF
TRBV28	ASNRAGGLVEQF
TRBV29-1	SVALEGSTDTQY
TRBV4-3	ASSKAGFAEPGNTIY
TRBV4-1	ASSQRSTSGGTDTQY
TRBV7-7	ASSLEASGGADTQY
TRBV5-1	ASSLLLPNTDTQY
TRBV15	ATSRGLLAGGPEETQY
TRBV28	ASSPVFGITTEAF
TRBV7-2	ASSFTVNPDSYGYT
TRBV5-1	ASSFVQPGTGELF
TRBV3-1	ASSQSAYGTEAF
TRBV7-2	ASSRGQIETQY
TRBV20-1	SAHGDSTDTQY
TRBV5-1	ASSSGTGNYEQY
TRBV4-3	ASSQDYYGPQETQY
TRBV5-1	ASSSQGARGTEAF
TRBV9	ASSAKNGYT
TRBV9	ASSVDTGQGETQY
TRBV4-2	ASSQAWDGRNEKLF
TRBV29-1	SARVAEAF
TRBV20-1	SARLQGITTEAF
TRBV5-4	ASSRPEGGEQF
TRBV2	ASSVEVSEQF
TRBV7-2	ASSPRTSGGGQF